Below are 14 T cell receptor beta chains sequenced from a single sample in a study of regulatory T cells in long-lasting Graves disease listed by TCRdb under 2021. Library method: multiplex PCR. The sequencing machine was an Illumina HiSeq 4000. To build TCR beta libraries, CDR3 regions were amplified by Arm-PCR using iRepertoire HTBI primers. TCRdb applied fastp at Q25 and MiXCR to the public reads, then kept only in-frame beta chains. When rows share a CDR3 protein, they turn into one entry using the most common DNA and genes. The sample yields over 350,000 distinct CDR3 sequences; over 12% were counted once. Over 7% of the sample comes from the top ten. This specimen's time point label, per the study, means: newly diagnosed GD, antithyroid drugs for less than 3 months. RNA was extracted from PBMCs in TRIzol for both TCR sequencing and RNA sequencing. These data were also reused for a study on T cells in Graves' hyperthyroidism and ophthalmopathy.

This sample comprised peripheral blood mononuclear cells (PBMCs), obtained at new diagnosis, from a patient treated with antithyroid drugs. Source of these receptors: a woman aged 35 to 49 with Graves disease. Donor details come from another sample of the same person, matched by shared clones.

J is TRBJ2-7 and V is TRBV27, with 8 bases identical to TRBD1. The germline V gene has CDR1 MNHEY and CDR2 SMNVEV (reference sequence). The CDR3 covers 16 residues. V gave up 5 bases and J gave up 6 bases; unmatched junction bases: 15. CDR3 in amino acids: CASSPSQGTGSPEQYF. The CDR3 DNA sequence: TGTGCCAGCAGTCCCTCCCAGGGGACAGGATCTCCCGAGCAGTACTTC.

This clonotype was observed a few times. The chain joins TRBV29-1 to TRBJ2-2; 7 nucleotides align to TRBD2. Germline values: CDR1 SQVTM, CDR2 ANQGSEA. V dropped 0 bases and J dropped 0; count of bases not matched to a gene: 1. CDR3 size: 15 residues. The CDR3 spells CSVEEGGTNTGELFF. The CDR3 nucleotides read TGCAGCGTTGAAGAGGGAGGGACGAACACCGGGGAGCTGTTTTTT.

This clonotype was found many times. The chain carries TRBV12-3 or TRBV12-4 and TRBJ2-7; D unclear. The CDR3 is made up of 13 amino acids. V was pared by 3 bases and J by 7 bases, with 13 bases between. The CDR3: CASSFSERREQYF. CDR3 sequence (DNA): TGTGCCAGCAGTTTCTCGGAGAGACGGGAGCAGTACTTC.

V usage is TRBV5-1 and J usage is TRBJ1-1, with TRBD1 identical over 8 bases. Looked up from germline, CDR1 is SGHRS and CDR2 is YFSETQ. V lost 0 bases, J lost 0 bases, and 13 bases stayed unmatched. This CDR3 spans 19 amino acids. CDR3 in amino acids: CASSLAETGDGGMNTEAFF. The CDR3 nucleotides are TGCGCCAGCAGCTTGGCCGAGACAGGGGATGGGGGGATGAACACTGAAGCTTTCTTT.

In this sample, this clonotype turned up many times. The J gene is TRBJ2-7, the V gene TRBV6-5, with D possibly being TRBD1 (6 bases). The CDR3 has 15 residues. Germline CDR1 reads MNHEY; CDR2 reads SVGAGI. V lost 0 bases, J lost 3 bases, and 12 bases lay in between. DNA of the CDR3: TGTGCCAGCAGTTACTCTGGCCTCAGGGGCTACGAGCAGTACTTC. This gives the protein CASSYSGLRGYEQYF.

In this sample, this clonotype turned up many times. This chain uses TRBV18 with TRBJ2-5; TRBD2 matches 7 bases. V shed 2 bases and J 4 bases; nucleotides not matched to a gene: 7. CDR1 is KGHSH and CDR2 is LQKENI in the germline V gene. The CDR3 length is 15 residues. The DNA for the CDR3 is TGTGCCAGCTCACCAGGGACGGGAGGCCCAGAGACCCAGTACTTC. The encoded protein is CASSPGTGGPETQYF.

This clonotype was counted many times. The CDR3 bases are TGTGCCAGCAGCTCCGCCGGGGCAGCCAATGAGCAGTTCTTC. Protein: CASSSAGAANEQFF. This sequence joins TRBV7-3 and TRBJ2-1; D may be TRBD1 or TRBD2 (5 bases each). Germline CDR1 is SGHTA and CDR2 is FQGTGA. V shed 4 bases and J shed 6 bases, with 13 bases lying between them. CDR3 length: 14 residues.

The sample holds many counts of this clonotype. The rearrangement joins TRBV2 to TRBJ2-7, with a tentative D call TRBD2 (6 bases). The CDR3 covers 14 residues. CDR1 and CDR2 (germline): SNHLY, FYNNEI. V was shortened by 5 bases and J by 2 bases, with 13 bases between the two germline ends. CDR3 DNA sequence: TGTGCCAGCAGTCCACCTAGCGAGCCCTACGAGCAGTACTTC. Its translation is CASSPPSEPYEQYF.

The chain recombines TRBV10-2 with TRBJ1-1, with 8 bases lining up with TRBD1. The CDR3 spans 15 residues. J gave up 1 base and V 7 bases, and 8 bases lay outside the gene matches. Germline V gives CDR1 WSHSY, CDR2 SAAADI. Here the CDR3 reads CASTRKTGGNTEAFF. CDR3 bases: TGCGCCAGCACCCGAAAAACAGGGGGGAACACTGAAGCTTTCTTT.

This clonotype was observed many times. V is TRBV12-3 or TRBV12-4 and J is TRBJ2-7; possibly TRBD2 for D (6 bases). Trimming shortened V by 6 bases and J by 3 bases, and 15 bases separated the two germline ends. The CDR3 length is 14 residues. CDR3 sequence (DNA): TGTGCCAGCAGCCCTGGGACTTCCAACTACGAGCAGTACTTC. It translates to CASSPGTSNYEQYF.

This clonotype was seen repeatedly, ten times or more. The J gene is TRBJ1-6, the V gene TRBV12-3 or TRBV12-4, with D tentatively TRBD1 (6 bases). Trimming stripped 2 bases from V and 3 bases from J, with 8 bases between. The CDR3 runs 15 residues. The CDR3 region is CASSLRQVYNSPLHF. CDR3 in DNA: TGTGCCAGCAGTTTACGACAGGTCTATAATTCACCCCTCCACTTT.

This CDR3 reads CASSLIGGSNTGELFF. In DNA, the CDR3 is TGTGCCAGCAGTTTAATTGGAGGTTCGAACACCGGGGAGCTGTTTTTT. V gene TRBV27 combines with J gene TRBJ2-2; D might be TRBD2 (5 bases). CDR1 and CDR2 from the germline V gene are MNHEY and SMNVEV (reference sequence). The CDR3 totals 16 residues. Trimming took 2 bases from V and 0 from J, leaving 10 bases between them.

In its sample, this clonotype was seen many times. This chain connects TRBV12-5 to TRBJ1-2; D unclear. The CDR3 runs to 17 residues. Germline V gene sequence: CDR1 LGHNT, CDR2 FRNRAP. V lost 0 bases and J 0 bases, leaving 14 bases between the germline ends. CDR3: CASGLVLGGQANYGYTF. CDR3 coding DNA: TGTGCTAGTGGTTTGGTCCTGGGTGGCCAGGCTAACTATGGCTACACCTTC. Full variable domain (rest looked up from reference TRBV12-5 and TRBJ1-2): DARVTQTPRHKVTEMGQEVTMRCQPILGHNTVFWYRQTMMQGLELLAYFRNRAPLDDSGMPKDRFSAEMPDATLATLKIQPSEPRDSAVYFCASGLVLGGQANYGYTFGSGTRLTVV.

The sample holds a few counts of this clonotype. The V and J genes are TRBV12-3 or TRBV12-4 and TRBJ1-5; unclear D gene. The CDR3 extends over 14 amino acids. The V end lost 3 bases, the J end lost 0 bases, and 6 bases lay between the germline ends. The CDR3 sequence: CASSFRISNQPQHF. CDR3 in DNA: TGTGCCAGCAGTTTCAGGATTAGCAATCAGCCCCAGCATTTT.